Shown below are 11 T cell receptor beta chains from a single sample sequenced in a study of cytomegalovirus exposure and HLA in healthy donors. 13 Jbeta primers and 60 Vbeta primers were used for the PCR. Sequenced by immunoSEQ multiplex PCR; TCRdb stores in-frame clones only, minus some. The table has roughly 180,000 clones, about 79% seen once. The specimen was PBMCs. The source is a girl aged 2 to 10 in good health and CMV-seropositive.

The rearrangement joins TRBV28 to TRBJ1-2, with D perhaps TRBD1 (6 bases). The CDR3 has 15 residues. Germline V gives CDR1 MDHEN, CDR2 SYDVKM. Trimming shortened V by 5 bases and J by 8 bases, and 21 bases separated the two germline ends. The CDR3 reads CASSTAGTQVIGYTF. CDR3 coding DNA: TGTGCCAGCAGTACCGCAGGGACACAGGTTATCGGCTACACCTTC.

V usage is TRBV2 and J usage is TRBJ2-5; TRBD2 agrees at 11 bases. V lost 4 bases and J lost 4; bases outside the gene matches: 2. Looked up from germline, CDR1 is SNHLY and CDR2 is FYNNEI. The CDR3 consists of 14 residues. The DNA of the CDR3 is TGTGCCAGCAGTGCGCTAGCGGGAGGAGAGACCCAGTACTTC. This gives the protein CASSALAGGETQYF.

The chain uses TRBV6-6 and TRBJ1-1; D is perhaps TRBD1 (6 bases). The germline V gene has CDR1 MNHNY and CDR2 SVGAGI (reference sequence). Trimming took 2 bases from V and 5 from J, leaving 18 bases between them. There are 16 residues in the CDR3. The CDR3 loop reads CASSYPKAGGETEAFF. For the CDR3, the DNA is TGTGCCAGCAGTTACCCAAAGGCGGGGGGCGAAACTGAAGCTTTCTTT.

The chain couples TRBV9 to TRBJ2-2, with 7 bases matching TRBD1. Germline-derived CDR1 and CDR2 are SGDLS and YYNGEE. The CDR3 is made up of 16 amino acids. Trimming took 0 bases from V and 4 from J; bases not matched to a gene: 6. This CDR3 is CASSVGQGDFTGELFF. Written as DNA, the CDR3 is TGTGCCAGCAGCGTAGGACAGGGAGACTTCACCGGGGAGCTGTTTTTT.

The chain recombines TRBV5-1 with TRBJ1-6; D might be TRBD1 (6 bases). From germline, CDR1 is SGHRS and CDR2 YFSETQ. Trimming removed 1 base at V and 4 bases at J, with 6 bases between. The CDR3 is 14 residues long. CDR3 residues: CASSLTGYNSPLHF. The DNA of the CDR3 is TGCGCCAGCAGCTTGACAGGGTATAATTCACCCCTCCACTTT.

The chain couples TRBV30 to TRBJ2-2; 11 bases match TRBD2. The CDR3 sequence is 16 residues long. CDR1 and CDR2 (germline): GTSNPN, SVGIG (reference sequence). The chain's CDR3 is CALLRGLAANTGELFF. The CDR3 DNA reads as TGTGCACTTTTGAGGGGACTAGCGGCGAACACCGGGGAGCTGTTTTTT. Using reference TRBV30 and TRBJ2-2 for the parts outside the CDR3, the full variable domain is SQTIHQWPATLVQPVGSPLSLECTVEGTSNPNLYWYRQAAGRGLQLLFYSVGIGQISSEVPQNLSASRPQDRQFILSSKKLLLSDSGFYLCALLRGLAANTGELFFGEGSRLTVL.

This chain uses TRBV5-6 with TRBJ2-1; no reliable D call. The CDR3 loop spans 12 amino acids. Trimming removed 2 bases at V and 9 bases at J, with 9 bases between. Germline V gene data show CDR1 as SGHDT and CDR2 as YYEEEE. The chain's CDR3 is CASSFRSLEQFF. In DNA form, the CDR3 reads TGTGCCAGCAGCTTTCGTTCCCTTGAGCAGTTCTTC.

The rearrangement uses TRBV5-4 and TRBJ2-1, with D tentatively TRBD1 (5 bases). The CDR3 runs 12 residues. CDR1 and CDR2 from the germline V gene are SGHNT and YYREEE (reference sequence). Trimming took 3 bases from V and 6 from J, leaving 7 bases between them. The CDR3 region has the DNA TGTGCCAGCAGCTGGGGCCTCAATGAGCAGTTCTTC. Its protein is CASSWGLNEQFF.

The CDR3 DNA sequence: TGTGCGGCAAGGAGGAGTAGGGATGAAAAACTGTTTTTT. This codes for CAARRSRDEKLFF. The chain combines TRBV6-5 with TRBJ1-4; no firm D call. CDR1 is MNHEY and CDR2 is SVGAGI in the germline V gene. The CDR3 loop spans 13 amino acids.

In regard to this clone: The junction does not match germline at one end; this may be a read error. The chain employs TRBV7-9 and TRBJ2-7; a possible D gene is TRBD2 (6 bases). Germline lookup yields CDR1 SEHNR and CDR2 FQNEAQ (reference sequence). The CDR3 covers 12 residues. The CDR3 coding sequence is TGTTCCAGCAGCTTAGGGACTGGGGAGCAGTACTTC. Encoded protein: CSSSLGTGEQYF.

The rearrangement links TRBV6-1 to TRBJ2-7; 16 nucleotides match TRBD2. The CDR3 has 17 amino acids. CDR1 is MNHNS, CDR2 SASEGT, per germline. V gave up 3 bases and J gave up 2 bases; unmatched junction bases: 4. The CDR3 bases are TGTGCCAGCAGTGACGCGGGACTAGCGGGAGGGACCTACGAGCAGTACTTC. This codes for CASSDAGLAGGTYEQYF.